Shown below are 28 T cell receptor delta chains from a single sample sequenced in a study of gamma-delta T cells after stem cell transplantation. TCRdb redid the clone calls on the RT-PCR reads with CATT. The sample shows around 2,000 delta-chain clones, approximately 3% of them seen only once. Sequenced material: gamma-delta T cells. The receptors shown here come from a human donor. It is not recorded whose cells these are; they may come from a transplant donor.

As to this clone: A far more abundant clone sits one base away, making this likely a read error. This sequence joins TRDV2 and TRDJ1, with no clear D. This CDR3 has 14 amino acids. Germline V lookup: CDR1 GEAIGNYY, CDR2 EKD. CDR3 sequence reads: CARDTVGFTDKLIF. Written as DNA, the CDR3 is TGTGCCCGTGACACCGTTGGGTTCACCGATAAACTCATCTTT.

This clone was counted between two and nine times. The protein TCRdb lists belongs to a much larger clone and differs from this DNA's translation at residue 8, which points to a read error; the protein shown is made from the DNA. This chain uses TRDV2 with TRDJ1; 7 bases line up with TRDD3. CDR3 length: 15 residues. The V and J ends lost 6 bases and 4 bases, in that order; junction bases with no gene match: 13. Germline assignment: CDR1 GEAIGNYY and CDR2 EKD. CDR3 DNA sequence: TGTGCCTGTCTAAATTTACTGGGGAACCGCGATAAACTCATCTTT. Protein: CACLNLLGNRDKLIF.

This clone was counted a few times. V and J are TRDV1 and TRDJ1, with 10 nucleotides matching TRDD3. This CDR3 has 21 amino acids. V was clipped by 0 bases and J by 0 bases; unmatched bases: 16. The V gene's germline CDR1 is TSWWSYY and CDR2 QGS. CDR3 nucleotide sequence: TGTGCTCTTGGGGAACTGCCCTCTTGGGGGATACTTCCATTCTACACCGATAAACTCATCTTT. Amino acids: CALGELPSWGILPFYTDKLIF.

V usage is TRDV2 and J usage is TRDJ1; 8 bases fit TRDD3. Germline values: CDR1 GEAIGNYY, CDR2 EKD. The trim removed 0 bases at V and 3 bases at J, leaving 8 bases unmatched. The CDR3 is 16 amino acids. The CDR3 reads CACDTVGGGLSDKLIF. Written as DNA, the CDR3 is TGTGCCTGTGACACCGTGGGTGGGGGATTATCCGATAAACTCATCTTT.

This CDR3 reads CACDPLLGDLTAQLFF. The CDR3 region has the DNA TGTGCCTGTGACCCCTTACTGGGGGACTTGACAGCACAACTCTTCTTT. J is TRDJ2 and V is TRDV2, with 9 bases matching TRDD3. CDR1 GEAIGNYY and CDR2 EKD come from the germline V gene. After removal of 3 bases from V and 2 bases from J, the junction contained 6 bases not matched to a gene. The CDR3 extends over 16 amino acids.

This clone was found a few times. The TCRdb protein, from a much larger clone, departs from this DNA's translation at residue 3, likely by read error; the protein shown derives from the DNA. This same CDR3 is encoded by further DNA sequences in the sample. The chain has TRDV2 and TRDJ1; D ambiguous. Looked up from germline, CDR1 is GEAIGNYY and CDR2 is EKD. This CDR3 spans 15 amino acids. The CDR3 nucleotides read TGTGCCCGTGACACCGTCTCCCTCCACACCGATAAACTCATCTTT. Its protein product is CARDTVSLHTDKLIF.

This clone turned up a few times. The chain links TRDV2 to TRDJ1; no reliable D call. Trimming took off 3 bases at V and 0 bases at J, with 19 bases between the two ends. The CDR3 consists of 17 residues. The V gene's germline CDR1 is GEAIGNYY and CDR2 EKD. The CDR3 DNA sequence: TGTGCCTGTGACGGTTCGGGACCGGAAAGGGACACCGATAAACTCATCTTT. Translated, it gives CACDGSGPERDTDKLIF.

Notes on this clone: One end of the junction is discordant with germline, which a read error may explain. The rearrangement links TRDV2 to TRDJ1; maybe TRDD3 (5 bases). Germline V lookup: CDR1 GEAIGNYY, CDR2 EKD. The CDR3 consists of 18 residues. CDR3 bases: TGTGCCTGTGACCCGTGGGCGGGGGTCAAGACTAACACCAATAAACTCATCTTT. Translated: CACDPWAGVKTNTNKLIF.

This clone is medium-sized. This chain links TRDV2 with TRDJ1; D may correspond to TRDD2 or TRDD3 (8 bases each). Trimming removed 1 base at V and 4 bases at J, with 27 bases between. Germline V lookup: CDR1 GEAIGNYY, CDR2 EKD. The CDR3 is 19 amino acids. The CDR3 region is CACDTLPTVLGVEIDKLIF. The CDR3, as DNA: TGTGCCTGTGACACACTTCCTACGGTACTGGGGGTCGAGATCGATAAACTCATCTTT.

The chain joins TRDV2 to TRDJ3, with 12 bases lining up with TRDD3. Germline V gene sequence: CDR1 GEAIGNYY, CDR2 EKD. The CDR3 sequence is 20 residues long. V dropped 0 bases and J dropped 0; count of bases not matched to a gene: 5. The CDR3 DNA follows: TGTGCCTGTGACACCGCTGGGGGATACGCGTTCTCCTGGGACACCCGACAGATGTTTTTC. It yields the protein CACDTAGGYAFSWDTRQMFF.

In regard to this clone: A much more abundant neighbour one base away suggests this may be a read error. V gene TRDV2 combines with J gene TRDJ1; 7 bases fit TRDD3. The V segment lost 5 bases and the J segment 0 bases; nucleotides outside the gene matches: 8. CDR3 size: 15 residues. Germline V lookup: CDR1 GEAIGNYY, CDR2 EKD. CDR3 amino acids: CACGTLGANTDKLIF. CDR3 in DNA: TGTGCCTGTGGCACTCTGGGGGCAAACACCGATAAACTCATCTTT.

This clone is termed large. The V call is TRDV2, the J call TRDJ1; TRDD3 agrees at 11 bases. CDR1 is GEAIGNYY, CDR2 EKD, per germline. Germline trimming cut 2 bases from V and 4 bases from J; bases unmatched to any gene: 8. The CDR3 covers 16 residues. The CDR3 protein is CACDMMMGDTRDKLIF. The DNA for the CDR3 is TGTGCCTGTGACATGATGATGGGGGATACGCGCGATAAACTCATCTTT.

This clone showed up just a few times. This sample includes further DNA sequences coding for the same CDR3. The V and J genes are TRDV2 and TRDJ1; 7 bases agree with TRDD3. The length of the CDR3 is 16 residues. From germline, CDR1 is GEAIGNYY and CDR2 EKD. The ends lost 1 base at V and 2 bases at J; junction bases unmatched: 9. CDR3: CACDTVGDTETDKLIF. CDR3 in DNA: TGTGCCTGTGACACGGTGGGGGACACTGAGACCGATAAACTCATCTTT.

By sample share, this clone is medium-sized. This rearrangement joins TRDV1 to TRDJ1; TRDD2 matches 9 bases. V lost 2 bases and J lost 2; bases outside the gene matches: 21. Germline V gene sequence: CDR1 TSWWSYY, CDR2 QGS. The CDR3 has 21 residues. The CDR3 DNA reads TGTGCTCTTGGGGAATATTGGGGCCCCTTCCTACCCTTACTTGTAACCGATAAACTCATCTTT. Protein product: CALGEYWGPFLPLLVTDKLIF.

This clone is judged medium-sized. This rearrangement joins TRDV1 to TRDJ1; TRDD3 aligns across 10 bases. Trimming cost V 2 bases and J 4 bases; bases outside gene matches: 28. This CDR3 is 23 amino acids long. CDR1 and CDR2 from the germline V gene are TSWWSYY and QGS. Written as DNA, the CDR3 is TGTGCTCTTGGGGAAGTTGCCCACTTCCCATTACCCTGGGGGATAATCAGGCACGATAAACTCATCTTT. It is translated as CALGEVAHFPLPWGIIRHDKLIF.

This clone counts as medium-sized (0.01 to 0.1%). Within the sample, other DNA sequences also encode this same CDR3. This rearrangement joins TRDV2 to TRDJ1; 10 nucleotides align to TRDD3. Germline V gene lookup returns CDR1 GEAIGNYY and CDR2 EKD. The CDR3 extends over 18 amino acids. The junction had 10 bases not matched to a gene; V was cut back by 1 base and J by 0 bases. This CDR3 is CACDTLGDIIPYTDKLIF. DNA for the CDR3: TGTGCCTGTGACACTCTGGGGGATATCATCCCGTACACCGATAAACTCATCTTT.

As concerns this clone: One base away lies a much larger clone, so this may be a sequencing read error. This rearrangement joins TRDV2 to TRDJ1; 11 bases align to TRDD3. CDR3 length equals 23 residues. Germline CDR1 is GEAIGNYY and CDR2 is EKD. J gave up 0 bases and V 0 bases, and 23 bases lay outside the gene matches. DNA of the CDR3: TGTGCCTGTGACACCGTGAGGCTTCCTGCGGTGGGGGATACGCCTCGGTACACCGATAAACTCATCTTT. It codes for CACDTVRLPAVGDTPRYTDKLIF.

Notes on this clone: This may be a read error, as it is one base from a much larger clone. CDR3 sequence reads: CACDVLGAQFDKPIF. The CDR3 DNA is TGTGCCTGTGACGTACTGGGGGCTCAATTCGATAAACCCATCTTT. V and J are TRDV2 and TRDJ1, with 8 bases that match TRDD3. The CDR3 runs to 15 residues. The germline gives CDR1 GEAIGNYY, CDR2 EKD.

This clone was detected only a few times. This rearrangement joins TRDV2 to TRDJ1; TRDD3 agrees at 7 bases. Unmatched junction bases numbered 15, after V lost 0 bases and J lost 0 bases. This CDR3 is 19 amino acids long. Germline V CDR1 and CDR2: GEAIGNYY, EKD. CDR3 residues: CACDTVGVPGDPYTDKLIF. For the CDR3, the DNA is TGTGCCTGTGACACCGTGGGAGTACCGGGGGATCCTTACACCGATAAACTCATCTTT.

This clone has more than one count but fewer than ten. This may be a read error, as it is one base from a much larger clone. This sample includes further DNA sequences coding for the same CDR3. The CDR3 DNA is TGTGCCTGTGACACTATGACTGGGCCCGATAAACTCATCTTC. Its protein product is CACDTMTGPDKLIF. The chain combines TRDV2 with TRDJ1, with D possibly being TRDD3 (6 bases). CDR3 length equals 14 residues. Germline CDR1 and CDR2: GEAIGNYY and EKD.

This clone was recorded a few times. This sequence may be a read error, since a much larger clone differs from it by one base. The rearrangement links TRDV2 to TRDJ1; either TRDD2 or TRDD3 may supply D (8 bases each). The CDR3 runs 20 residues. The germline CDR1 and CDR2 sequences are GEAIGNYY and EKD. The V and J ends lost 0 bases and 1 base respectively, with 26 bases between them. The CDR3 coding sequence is TGTGCCTGTGACACCCTTCCTACGGTACTGGGGGCTTCTAGCACCGATAAACTCATCTTT. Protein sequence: CACDTLPTVLGASSTDKLIF.

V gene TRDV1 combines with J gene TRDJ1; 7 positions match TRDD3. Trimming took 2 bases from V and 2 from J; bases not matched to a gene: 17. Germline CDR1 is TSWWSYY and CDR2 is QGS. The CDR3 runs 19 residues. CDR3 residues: CALGEYGWLGVVVTDKLIF. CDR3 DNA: TGTGCTCTTGGGGAATATGGCTGGCTGGGGGTGGTAGTAACCGATAAACTCATCTTT.

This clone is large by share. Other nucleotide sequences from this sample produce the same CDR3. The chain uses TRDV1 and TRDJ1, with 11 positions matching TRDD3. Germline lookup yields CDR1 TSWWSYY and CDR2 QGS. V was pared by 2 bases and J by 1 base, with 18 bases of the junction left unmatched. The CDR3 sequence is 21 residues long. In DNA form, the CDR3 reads TGTGCTCTTGGGGAAGACGATTGGGACCGACTGGGGGATAGGTGCACCGATAAACTCATCTTT. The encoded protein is CALGEDDWDRLGDRCTDKLIF.

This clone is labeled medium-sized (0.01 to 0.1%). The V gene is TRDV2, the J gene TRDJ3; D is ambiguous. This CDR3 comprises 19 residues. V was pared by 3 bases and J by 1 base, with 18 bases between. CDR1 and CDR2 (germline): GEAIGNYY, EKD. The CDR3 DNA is TGTGCCTGTGACGAGACTGCGCCAGCTGGTTCCTGGGACACCCGACAGATGTTTTTC. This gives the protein CACDETAPAGSWDTRQMFF.

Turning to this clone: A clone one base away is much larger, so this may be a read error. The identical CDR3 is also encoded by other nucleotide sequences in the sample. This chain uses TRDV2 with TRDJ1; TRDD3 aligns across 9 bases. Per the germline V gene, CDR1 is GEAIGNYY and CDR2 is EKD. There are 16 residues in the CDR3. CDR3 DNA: TGTGCCTGTGACACCGTACAGGGGATACGCTTCGATAAACTCATCTTC. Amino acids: CACDTVQGIRFDKLIF.

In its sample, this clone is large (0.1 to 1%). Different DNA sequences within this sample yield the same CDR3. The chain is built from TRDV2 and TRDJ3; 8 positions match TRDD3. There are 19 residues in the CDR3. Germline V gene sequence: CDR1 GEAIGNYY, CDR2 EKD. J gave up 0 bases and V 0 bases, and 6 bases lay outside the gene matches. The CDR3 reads CACDTAGGTSSWDTRQMFF. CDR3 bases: TGTGCCTGTGACACCGCTGGGGGAACGAGCTCCTGGGACACCCGACAGATGTTTTTC.

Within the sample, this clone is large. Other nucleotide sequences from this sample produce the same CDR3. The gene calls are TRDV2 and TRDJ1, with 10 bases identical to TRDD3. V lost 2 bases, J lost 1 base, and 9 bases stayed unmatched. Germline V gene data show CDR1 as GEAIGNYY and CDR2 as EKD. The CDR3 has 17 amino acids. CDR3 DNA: TGTGCCTGTGACAAACTGGGGGATTTGGGTCTCACCGATAAACTCATCTTT. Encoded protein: CACDKLGDLGLTDKLIF.

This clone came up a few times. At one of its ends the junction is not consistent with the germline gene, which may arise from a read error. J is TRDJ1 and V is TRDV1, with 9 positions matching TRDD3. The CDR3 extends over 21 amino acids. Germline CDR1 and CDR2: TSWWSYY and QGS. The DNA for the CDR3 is TGTGCCCTTGGGGATCCTATAAGCCCCCCCTGGGGGATTCCCTCGACCGATAAACTCATCTTT. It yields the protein CALGDPISPPWGIPSTDKLIF.